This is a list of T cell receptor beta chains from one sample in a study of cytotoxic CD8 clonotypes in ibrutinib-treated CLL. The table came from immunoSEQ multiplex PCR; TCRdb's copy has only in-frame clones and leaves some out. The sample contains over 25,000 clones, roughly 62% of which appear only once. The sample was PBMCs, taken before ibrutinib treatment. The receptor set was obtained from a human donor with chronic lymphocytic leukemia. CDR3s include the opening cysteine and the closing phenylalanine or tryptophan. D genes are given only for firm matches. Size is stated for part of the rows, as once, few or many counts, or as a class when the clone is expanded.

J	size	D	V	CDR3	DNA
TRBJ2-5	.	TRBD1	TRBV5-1	CASSLGTGLFQETQYF	TGCGCCAGCAGCCTGGGGACAGGTTTGTTCCAAGAGACCCAGTACTTC
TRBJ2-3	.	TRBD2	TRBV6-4	CASSDSAGGPDTQYF	TGTGCCAGCAGTGATTCAGCGGGAGGGCCAGATACGCAGTATTTT
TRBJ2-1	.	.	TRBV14	CASSQPSPLAPTYEQFF	TGTGCCAGCAGCCAGCCCTCTCCTCTAGCGCCGACATATGAGCAGTTCTTC
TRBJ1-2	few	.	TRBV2	CASSVTGYGYTF	TGTGCCAGCAGTGTAACAGGGTATGGCTACACCTTC
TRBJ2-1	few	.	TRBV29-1	CSVEDSDGYNEQFF	TGCAGCGTTGAAGATTCGGACGGTTACAATGAGCAGTTCTTC
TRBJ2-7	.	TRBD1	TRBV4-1	CASSHGQGASYEQYF	TGCGCCAGCAGCCATGGACAGGGGGCTTCCTACGAGCAGTACTTC
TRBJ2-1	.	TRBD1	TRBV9	CASSDRTGPYNEQFF	TGTGCCAGCAGCGACCGGACAGGGCCCTACAATGAGCAGTTCTTC
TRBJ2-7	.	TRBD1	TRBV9	CASSVTGDPYEQYF	TGTGCCAGCAGCGTGACAGGGGACCCCTACGAGCAGTACTTC
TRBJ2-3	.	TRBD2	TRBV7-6	CASSLAPASGGSTDTQYF	TGTGCCAGCAGCTTAGCGCCGGCTAGCGGGGGGAGCACAGATACGCAGTATTTT
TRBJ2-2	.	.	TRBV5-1	CASGQAYTGELFF	TGCGCCAGCGGGCAGGCCTACACCGGGGAGCTGTTTTTT
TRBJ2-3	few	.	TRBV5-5	CASSLAGSWGAPFSTDTQYF	TGTGCCAGCAGCTTGGCTGGGTCGTGGGGGGCCCCCTTTAGCACAGATACGCAGTATTTT
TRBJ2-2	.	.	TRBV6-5	CASKASGEAGELFF	TGTGCCAGCAAGGCCTCCGGGGAGGCCGGGGAGCTGTTTTTT
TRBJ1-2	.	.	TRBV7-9	CASSLDSPNYGYTF	TGTGCCAGCAGCTTGGACAGTCCTAACTATGGCTACACCTTC
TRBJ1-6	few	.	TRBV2	CASRTDPGSYNSPLHF	TGTGCCAGCAGGACCGACCCAGGCTCCTATAATTCACCCCTCCACTTT
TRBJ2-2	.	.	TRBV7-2	CASLPTVNTGELFF	TGTGCCAGCCTCCCGACGGTTAACACCGGGGAGCTGTTTTTT
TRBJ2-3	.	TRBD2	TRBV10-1	CASSERLAGPTDTQYF	TGCGCCAGCAGTGAACGACTAGCAGGCCCGACAGATACGCAGTATTTT
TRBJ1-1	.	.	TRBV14	CASSQESRWNTEAFF	TGTGCCAGCAGCCAAGAGAGTAGATGGAACACTGAAGCTTTCTTT
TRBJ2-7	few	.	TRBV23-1	CASSQSLYF	TGCGCCAGCAGTCAATCCCTTTACTTC
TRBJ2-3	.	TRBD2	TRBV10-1	CASSKDLAEKDTQYF	TGCGCCAGCAGTAAAGACCTAGCGGAAAAAGATACGCAGTATTTT
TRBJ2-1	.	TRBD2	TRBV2	CASSDTSGSGEQFF	TGTGCCAGCAGTGACACTAGCGGGAGCGGAGAGCAGTTCTTC
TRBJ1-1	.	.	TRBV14	CDSTRQEGAGEAFF	TGTGACAGCACCCGACAGGAAGGGGCGGGTGAAGCTTTCTTT
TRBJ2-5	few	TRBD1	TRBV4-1	CASSQEVPAGGRGTQYF	TGCGCCAGCAGCCAAGAAGTTCCGGCAGGGGGCAGGGGGACCCAGTACTTC
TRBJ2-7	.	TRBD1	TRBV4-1	CASSVYRGPPSEQYF	TGCGCCAGCAGCGTCTACAGGGGGCCCCCAAGCGAGCAGTACTTC
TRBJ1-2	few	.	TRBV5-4	CASSLGAGNPTGYTF	TGTGCCAGCAGCTTGGGGGCCGGCAACCCCACTGGCTACACCTTC
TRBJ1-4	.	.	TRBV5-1	CASSLGQLNEKLFF	TGCGCCAGCAGCTTGGGGCAGCTTAATGAAAAACTGTTTTTT
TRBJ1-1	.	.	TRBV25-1	CASSGKGGQREAFF	TGTGCCAGCAGTGGAAAGGGAGGGCAACGAGAAGCTTTCTTT
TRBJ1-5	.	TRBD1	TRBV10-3	CAISAETGGRTQHF	TGTGCCATCAGTGCCGAGACAGGGGGAAGGACCCAGCATTTT
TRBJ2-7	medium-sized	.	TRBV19	CASSIVVQGPYEQYF	TGTGCCAGTAGTATAGTTGTGCAGGGTCCCTACGAGCAGTACTTC
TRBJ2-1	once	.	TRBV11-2	CASSLDPGYNEQFF	TGTGCCAGCAGCTTAGATCCGGGATACAATGAGCAGTTCTTC
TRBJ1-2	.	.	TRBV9	CASSVGPSGELGYTF	TGTGCCAGCAGCGTAGGCCCCTCAGGGGAGCTTGGCTACACCTTC
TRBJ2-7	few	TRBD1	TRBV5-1	CASTYTGTGAYEQYF	TGCGCCAGCACCTATACGGGGACAGGGGCCTACGAGCAGTACTTC
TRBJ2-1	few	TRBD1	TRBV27	CASSGDRGYNEQFF	TGTGCCAGCAGTGGGGACAGGGGCTACAATGAGCAGTTCTTC
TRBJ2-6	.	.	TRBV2	CASSEAGLSSGANVLTF	TGTGCCAGCAGTGAAGCAGGGTTGAGCTCTGGGGCCAACGTCCTGACTTTC
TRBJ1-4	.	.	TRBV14	CASSQVNNEKLFF	TGTGCCAGCAGCCAAGTAAATAATGAAAAACTGTTTTTT
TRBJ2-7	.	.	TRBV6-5	CASSYSASYYEQYF	TGTGCCAGCAGTTACTCGGCCTCCTACTACGAGCAGTACTTC
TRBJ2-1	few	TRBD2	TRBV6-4	CASSVAGGSYNEQFF	TGTGCCAGCAGTGTAGCGGGAGGCTCCTACAATGAGCAGTTCTTC
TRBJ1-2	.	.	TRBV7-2	CASSLGLVVGYTF	TGTGCCAGCAGCTTAGGTTTAGTAGTAGGCTACACCTTC
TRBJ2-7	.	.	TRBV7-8	CASSLGANPGYYEQYF	TGTGCCAGCAGCTTAGGGGCAAATCCGGGATACTACGAGCAGTACTTC
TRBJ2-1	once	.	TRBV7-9	CASSLKGGLLGEQFF	TGTGCCAGCAGCTTAAAGGGAGGCCTTCTCGGGGAGCAGTTCTTC
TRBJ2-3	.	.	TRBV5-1	CASSLALLSSTDTQYF	TGCGCCAGCAGCTTGGCCCTTTTGTCTAGCACAGATACGCAGTATTTT
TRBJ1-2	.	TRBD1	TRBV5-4	CASSSLTGVDGYTF	TGTGCCAGCAGCTCCCTGACAGGGGTAGATGGCTACACCTTC
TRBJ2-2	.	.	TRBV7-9	CASSLSDRRTGELFF	TGTGCCAGCAGCTTATCAGATAGACGCACCGGGGAGCTGTTTTTT
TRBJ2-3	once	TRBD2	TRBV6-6	CASSLLGGGLADTQYF	TGTGCCAGCAGTCTTCTCGGGGGGGGCCTGGCAGATACGCAGTATTTT
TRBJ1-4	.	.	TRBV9	CASSVGGTDNEKLFF	TGTGCCAGCAGCGTAGGCGGGACGGATAATGAAAAACTGTTTTTT
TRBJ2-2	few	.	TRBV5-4	CASSPRGGAAGELFF	TGTGCCAGCAGCCCCCGTGGTGGGGCGGCCGGGGAGCTGTTTTTT
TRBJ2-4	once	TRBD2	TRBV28	CASSRGLAGNIQYF	TGTGCCAGCAGCCGGGGACTAGCGGGTAACATTCAGTACTTC
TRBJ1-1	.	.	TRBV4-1	CASSQQAAGSTEAFF	TGCGCCAGCAGCCAACAAGCGGCAGGGAGCACTGAAGCTTTCTTT
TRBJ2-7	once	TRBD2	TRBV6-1	CASRGLAGQYEQYF	TGTGCCAGCAGGGGACTAGCGGGACAGTACGAGCAGTACTTC
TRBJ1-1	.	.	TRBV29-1	CSITRFMNTEAFF	TGCAGCATCACTAGGTTCATGAACACTGAAGCTTTCTTT
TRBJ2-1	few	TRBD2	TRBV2	CASRLLASYNEQFF	TGTGCCAGCAGGTTACTAGCGTCCTACAATGAGCAGTTCTTC
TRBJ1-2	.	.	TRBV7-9	CVRIGTAPSDYGYTF	TGTGTCAGGATAGGGACTGCCCCCTCAGACTATGGCTACACCTTC
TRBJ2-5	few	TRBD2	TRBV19	CASERGPGETQYF	TGTGCCAGCGAGCGGGGCCCCGGGGAGACCCAGTACTTC
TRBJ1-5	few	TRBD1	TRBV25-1	CASSGQGVDQPQHF	TGTGCCAGCAGTGGACAGGGGGTGGATCAGCCCCAGCATTTT
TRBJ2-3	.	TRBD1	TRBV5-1	CASSLAPTGAGTDTQYF	TGCGCCAGCAGCTTAGCACCTACAGGGGCTGGCACAGATACGCAGTATTTT
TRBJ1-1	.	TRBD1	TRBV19	CASSIVGQGREAFF	TGTGCCAGTAGTATAGTGGGACAGGGGCGTGAAGCTTTCTTT